This TCR beta chain derives from a study of Ad26.COV2.S vaccination and SARS-CoV-2 variants. Turning to the study itself: Donor was in the COV1001 Ad26.COV2.S trial arm. Into the muscle, Ad26.COV2.S was dosed once or twice, 56 days apart.

CDR1 MNHNY and CDR2 SVGAGI come from the germline V gene (reference sequence). The V end was cut by 5 bases, the J end by 5 bases, with 11 bases between. CDR3 size: 13 residues. Study results and limitations: TCR breadth and depth analyses may have underestimated total T cell responses.

For this clone: Its target is not known.

Measured with immunoSEQ multiplex PCR; TCRdb has only the in-frame clones, and not every one. The sample holds over 400,000 clones, 89% seen once. The treatment is: roughly 19 received Ad26.COV2.S at low or high dose, single or two shots; a few received placebo; per-sample allocation not given. Sampling occurred on day 63 after the first vaccine or placebo injection. The shot given was an Ad26 vector that makes Wuhan-strain SARS-CoV-2 spike. The receptor was derived from a person aged 18-65 years who received the Ad26.COV2.S COVID-19 vaccine or a placebo. The chain links TRBV6-6 to TRBJ2-3; no clear D. Sequences were derived from peripheral blood, sampled in a trial of Ad26.COV2.S vaccine versus placebo. CDR3 sequence reads: CASSPDNKDTQYF. In DNA form, the CDR3 reads TGTGCCAGCAGTCCCGATAACAAAGATACGCAGTATTTT.